The 29 T cell receptor beta chains below all came from one sample that was sequenced in a study of identical twins. TCRdb called the 5' RACE reads again in MiXCR, with one record for every CDR3 protein. Of 1.5 million or so distinct CDR3 sequences listed, under 35% are singletons. The sample consisted of cord blood. Receptors were obtained from a newborn girl in good health.

This clonotype has more than one count but fewer than ten. CDR3 loop: CAWSVRTGVEKLFF. The CDR3 region has the DNA TGTGCCTGGAGTGTACGGACAGGGGTTGAAAAACTGTTTTTT. The J gene is TRBJ1-4, the V gene TRBV30, with 9 bases matching TRBD1. V gave up 0 bases and J gave up 7 bases; unmatched junction bases: 3. Germline lookup yields CDR1 GTSNPN and CDR2 SVGIG (reference sequence). The CDR3 spans 14 residues.

The CDR3 DNA sequence: TGCGCCAGCAGCCTAGGGGGTAGCGGGAAAATCACGAATGAGCAGTTCTTC. This codes for CASSLGGSGKITNEQFF. This chain connects TRBV4-1 to TRBJ2-1, with 8 bases identical to TRBD2. The CDR3 totals 17 residues. Germline assignment: CDR1 MGHRA and CDR2 YSYEKL. J gave up 7 bases and V 4 bases, and 15 bases lay outside the gene matches.

The CDR3, as DNA: TGCAGTGCTAGCGGGAGCGCCGACTCCTACGAGCAGTACTTC. It encodes CSASGSADSYEQYF. J is TRBJ2-7 and V is TRBV20-1; tentatively, D is TRBD2 (6 bases). Germline loops: CDR1 DFQATT, CDR2 SNEGSKA (reference sequence). The CDR3 is made up of 14 amino acids. The germline V and J ends were trimmed by 3 bases and 0 bases, with 12 bases remaining between them.

The chain joins TRBV28 to TRBJ2-7, with 10 positions matching TRBD2. The CDR3 sequence is 16 residues long. Germline V gene data show CDR1 as MDHEN and CDR2 as SYDVKM. V lost 4 bases and J lost 1; bases outside the gene matches: 7. This chain's CDR3 is CASSSPSGRGSYEQYF. DNA of the CDR3: TGTGCCAGCAGTTCCCCTAGCGGGAGAGGATCCTACGAGCAGTACTTC.

This clonotype appeared a few times. The chain combines TRBV15 with TRBJ1-4; D gene uncertain. CDR3 length: 15 residues. Trimming shortened V by 0 bases and J by 3 bases, and 8 bases separated the two germline ends. CDR1 is LNHNV and CDR2 is YYDKDF in the germline V gene (reference sequence). The CDR3 sequence: CATSRDQLPNEKLFF. The CDR3 nucleotides read TGTGCCACCAGCAGAGATCAGTTACCTAATGAAAAACTGTTTTTT.

This chain joins TRBV20-1 and TRBJ2-3, with a tentative D call TRBD1 (6 bases). The CDR3 has 15 residues. Looked up from germline, CDR1 is DFQATT and CDR2 is SNEGSKA (reference sequence). The germline V and J ends were trimmed by 0 bases and 4 bases, with 14 bases remaining between them. Written as DNA, the CDR3 is TGCAGTGCTAGAGATCGAGGCAGGGGAGCAGATACGCAGTATTTT. This gives the protein CSARDRGRGADTQYF.

There are a few counts of this clonotype. V is TRBV15 and J is TRBJ1-4; D perhaps matches TRBD1 (6 bases). The CDR3 spans 15 residues. CDR1 and CDR2 (germline): LNHNV, YYDKDF (reference sequence). V dropped 5 bases and J dropped 6 bases, with 16 bases sitting between them. The DNA of the CDR3 is TGTGCCACCAGCCCACGGCGACAGGATCATGAAAAACTGTTTTTT. Translation gives CATSPRRQDHEKLFF.

The chain recombines TRBV18 with TRBJ2-1; D not certain. The CDR3 loop spans 14 amino acids. Germline assignment: CDR1 KGHSH and CDR2 LQKENI. The V end lost 2 bases, the J end lost 10 bases, and 15 bases lay between the germline ends. The DNA for the CDR3 is TGTGCCAGCTCACCATCGGCGCTTACCTACGAGCAGTTCTTC. Its translation is CASSPSALTYEQFF.

Only a few counts were recorded for this clonotype. The genes are TRBV25-1 and TRBJ1-2; 7 bases fit TRBD1. J was trimmed by 7 bases and V by 4 bases; bases with no gene match: 6. The CDR3 covers 13 residues. Germline V gene data show CDR1 as MGHDK and CDR2 as SYGVNS. The CDR3 protein is CASSGQGASGYTF. Here the CDR3 DNA reads TGTGCCAGCAGTGGACAGGGCGCTTCTGGCTACACCTTC.

The chain employs TRBV7-6 and TRBJ1-3, with D hard to call. Trimming took off 6 bases at V and 0 bases at J, with 9 bases between the two ends. This CDR3 is 14 amino acids long. The germline V gene encodes CDR1 SGHVS and CDR2 FNYEAQ. As DNA, the CDR3 is TGTGCCAGCAGACGGACGGCCTCTGGAAACACCATATATTTT. Residues: CASRRTASGNTIYF.

This chain connects TRBV7-9 to TRBJ1-2; D ambiguous. The CDR3 has 15 residues. Germline-derived CDR1 and CDR2 are SEHNR and FQNEAQ (reference sequence). Trimming shortened V by 5 bases and J by 3 bases, and 16 bases separated the two germline ends. Here the CDR3 reads CASSPPSLPHYGYTF. CDR3 nucleotide sequence: TGTGCCAGCAGCCCCCCCTCGTTGCCTCACTATGGCTACACCTTC.

The V gene is TRBV7-9, the J gene TRBJ2-1; D gene unclear. V was trimmed by 5 bases and J by 0 bases, leaving 11 bases between them. The length of the CDR3 is 15 residues. Germline loops: CDR1 SEHNR, CDR2 FQNEAQ (reference sequence). The CDR3 DNA reads as TGTGCCAGCAGCAAATCAGCCAGCTCCTACAATGAGCAGTTCTTC. It translates to CASSKSASSYNEQFF.

In its sample, this clonotype was seen many times. The V gene is TRBV5-5, the J gene TRBJ2-5; D gene unclear. The germline V gene encodes CDR1 SGHKS and CDR2 YYEKEE (reference sequence). This CDR3 has 16 residues. The V end lost 0 bases, the J end lost 0 bases, and 12 bases lay between the germline ends. The CDR3 DNA reads TGTGCCAGCAGCTTGGGATGGAAAGGCCACCAAGAGACCCAGTACTTC. It codes for CASSLGWKGHQETQYF.

V gene TRBV7-2 combines with J gene TRBJ2-3; the match to TRBD2 covers 7 bases. The CDR3 totals 15 residues. V was clipped by 5 bases and J by 7 bases; unmatched bases: 12. CDR1 and CDR2 from the germline V gene are SGHTA and FQGNSA. CDR3 protein: CASSPRGGRTYTQYF. CDR3 sequence (DNA): TGTGCCAGCAGCCCACGGGGCGGGAGAACCTATACGCAGTATTTT.

This clonotype was picked up a small number of times. This chain joins TRBV5-1 and TRBJ2-3; 9 bases are a match to TRBD2. CDR1 and CDR2 (germline): SGHRS, YFSETQ. The CDR3 contains 14 residues. With V trimmed by 6 bases and J by 4 bases, 6 bases remained unmatched. CDR3 in DNA: TGCGCCAGCAATAGCGGGAGAGTCGCAGATACGCAGTATTTT. As protein: CASNSGRVADTQYF. The full variable domain, its missing parts supplied by reference TRBV5-1 and TRBJ2-3, is KAGVTQTPRYLIKTRGQQVTLSCSPISGHRSVSWYQQTPGQGLQFLFEYFSETQRNKGNFPGRFSGRQFSNSRSEMNVSTLELGDSALYLCASNSGRVADTQYFGPGTRLTVL.

Worth noting for this clonotype: This may stem from a read error, because a much larger clone lies one nucleotide away. The genes are TRBV24-1 and TRBJ1-2; D remains unclear. Germline CDR1 and CDR2: KGHDR and SFDVKD. This CDR3 has 13 amino acids. CDR3 protein: CATSDSGYYGHTF. CDR3 DNA: TGTGCCACCAGTGATTCCGGGTACTATGGCCACACCTTC.

The rearrangement joins TRBV19 to TRBJ1-5, with 10 bases identical to TRBD1. This CDR3 spans 15 amino acids. V trimming: 5 bases; J trimming: 6 bases; junction bases outside the gene matches: 7. Germline V gives CDR1 LNHDA, CDR2 SQIVND (reference sequence). DNA of the CDR3: TGTGCCAGTAGTCCGAGGACAGGGGGGGTTCAGCCCCAGCATTTT. It translates to CASSPRTGGVQPQHF.

This clonotype was seen a handful of times. V usage is TRBV21-1 and J usage is TRBJ2-3; the table's D call, TRBD1, has no DNA check behind it. TRBV21-1 is flagged as a pseudogene. The CDR3 consists of 14 residues. CDR3 in DNA: TGTGCCAGCACCAAGGACAGGGAGCTGTACACGCAGTATTTT. Amino acids: CASTKDRELYTQYF.

The chain has TRBV5-1 and TRBJ2-2; D possibly corresponds to TRBD1 (6 bases). This CDR3 has 16 residues. V was clipped by 0 bases and J by 1 base, with 10 bases between them. Germline assignment: CDR1 SGHRS and CDR2 YFSETQ. As DNA, the CDR3 is TGCGCCAGCAGCTTGGGGGGGCCGTTGAACACCGGGGAGCTGTTTTTT. It yields the protein CASSLGGPLNTGELFF. Looking up the rest from reference TRBV5-1 and TRBJ2-2 gives the full variable domain: KAGVTQTPRYLIKTRGQQVTLSCSPISGHRSVSWYQQTPGQGLQFLFEYFSETQRNKGNFPGRFSGRQFSNSRSEMNVSTLELGDSALYLCASSLGGPLNTGELFFGEGSRLTVL.

This clonotype occurred once. The V and J genes are TRBV29-1 and TRBJ2-1; a weak D match, TRBD2 (5 bases). Germline CDR1 and CDR2: SQVTM and ANQGSEA. CDR3 size: 15 residues. V lost 0 bases to trimming and J lost 8 bases, with 17 bases between them. The CDR3: CSVEDQRTRFDEQFF. The DNA of the CDR3 is TGCAGCGTTGAAGATCAGAGAACTAGGTTTGATGAGCAGTTCTTC.

The V and J genes are TRBV20-1 and TRBJ1-1; TRBD1 might be the D (6 bases). From germline, CDR1 is DFQATT and CDR2 SNEGSKA (reference sequence). The CDR3 is 12 amino acids. The CDR3 sequence: CRWTASNTEAFF. CDR3 coding DNA: TGCAGATGGACAGCTTCGAACACTGAAGCTTTCTTT.

This clonotype was recorded a few times. This chain joins TRBV2 and TRBJ2-3; 7 positions agree with TRBD1. Germline assignment: CDR1 SNHLY and CDR2 FYNNEI. The length of the CDR3 is 15 residues. Trimming cost V 7 bases and J 6 bases; bases outside gene matches: 13. CDR3: CASNRAGGLVDTQYF. The DNA of the CDR3 is TGTGCCAGCAACCGGGCAGGGGGTCTTGTGGATACGCAGTATTTT.

The chain links TRBV18 to TRBJ2-7, with 9 nucleotides matching TRBD1. The CDR3 extends over 14 amino acids. Germline-derived CDR1 and CDR2 are KGHSH and LQKENI. The J segment lost 4 bases and the V segment lost 5 bases, leaving 6 bases of the junction unmatched. CDR3 sequence reads: CASSGPGQGYEQYF. In DNA, the CDR3 is TGTGCCAGCTCAGGACCGGGACAGGGATACGAGCAGTACTTC.

V is TRBV3-1 and J is TRBJ2-2; D not certain. This CDR3 is built from 14 residues. The ends were cut back, 1 base at V and 4 bases at J, with 7 bases in the middle. Germline CDR1 is LGHDT and CDR2 is YNNKEL (reference sequence). The CDR3 DNA is TGTGCCAGCAGCCAAGCCCATCCCACCGGGGAGCTGTTTTTT. It codes for CASSQAHPTGELFF.

This clonotype appeared a few times. The genes are TRBV29-1 and TRBJ2-5; 7 positions agree with TRBD2. Germline V lookup: CDR1 SQVTM, CDR2 ANQGSEA. Trimming cost V 2 bases and J 11 bases; bases outside gene matches: 14. The CDR3 length is 14 residues. The CDR3 DNA sequence: TGCAGCGTTGAACGGAGACTAGCCTACAATGAGCAGTACTTC. Its protein is CSVERRLAYNEQYF.

This clonotype was seen only a few times. This chain uses TRBV20-1 with TRBJ2-5; no definite D call. V lost 2 bases and J lost 2, with 6 bases in between. The CDR3 is 12 residues long. Germline lookup yields CDR1 DFQATT and CDR2 SNEGSKA (reference sequence). The CDR3 reads CSARQAQETQYF. The CDR3 DNA sequence: TGCAGTGCTAGACAGGCTCAAGAGACCCAGTACTTC.

This rearrangement joins TRBV20-1 to TRBJ1-4, with 10 bases that match TRBD1. CDR3 length: 14 amino acids. V lost 0 bases to trimming and J lost 7 bases; unmatched junction nucleotides: 2. Looked up from germline, CDR1 is DFQATT and CDR2 is SNEGSKA (reference sequence). CDR3 DNA sequence: TGCAGTGCTAGAGACCGGGACAGGGGTGAAAAACTGTTTTTT. Protein sequence: CSARDRDRGEKLFF.

In its sample, this clonotype was seen a few times. The chain recombines TRBV30 with TRBJ2-3; TRBD2 matches 8 bases. In germline, CDR1 is GTSNPN, CDR2 SVGIG (reference sequence). The CDR3 consists of 14 residues. The V segment lost 0 bases and the J segment 2 bases; nucleotides outside the gene matches: 1. CDR3 bases: TGTGCCTGGAGTGTACTAGCGGTCACAGATACGCAGTATTTT. It yields the protein CAWSVLAVTDTQYF.

This clonotype was counted a few times. The chain couples TRBV28 to TRBJ2-7; 10 bases align to TRBD1. Looked up from germline, CDR1 is MDHEN and CDR2 is SYDVKM. With 1 base clipped from V and 7 bases from J, the junction kept 1 base outside the gene matches. This CDR3 comprises 13 residues. CDR3 in amino acids: CASSLLDRGEQYF. The CDR3 nucleotides read TGTGCCAGCAGTTTATTGGACAGGGGGGAGCAGTACTTC.